The present entry profiles one TCR beta chain with its context. Its specific antigen is unknown. Base quality data are lacking; no much larger clone is found one base away. Sorted unstimulated T cells and proliferating T cells recovered from mixed lymphocyte reactions underwent TCRbeta CDR3 sequencing. Fresh whole blood from some eleven HLA-typed healthy donors was used to isolate PBMCs. This specimen comes from a study of siplizumab effects on memory and regulatory T cells (dated by TCRdb to between 2018 and 2021). Study-level background: The study examined how the anti-CD2 antibody siplizumab affects alloreactive T-cell subsets in allogeneic mixed lymphocyte reactions built from human PBMCs. Study-level results and caveats: Because sequences at frequencies below about 10^-5 were poorly captured, only a minor fraction of alloreactive clones could be mapped back to unstimulated subsets. About 75-95% of proliferating CD4+ or CD8+ clones could not be given a naive or memory phenotype. No functional confirmation was obtained for the suppressive function of proliferating Tregs from siplizumab cultures. The cumulative frequency of alloreactive sequences traceable to unstimulated CD4+ memory T cells was significantly reduced by siplizumab. Among mappable alloreactive CD4+ clones, an average Treg-derived fraction of approximately 73% was observed with siplizumab, compared with roughly 27% in control reactions. Greater diversity appeared to be present in unstimulated naive T cells than in memory T cells, and a substantial contribution to the alloresponse seemed to be made by naive cells.

The CDR3, from cysteine to phenylalanine, totals 19 residues. Only the CDR3 region is kept as DNA, spanning 57 bases read in frame from base 1. Per the germline V gene, MGHRA is the CDR1 and YSYEKL is the CDR2. Trimming leaves V shorter by 1 base and J shorter by 1 base, with the junction holding 11 bases beyond the gene matches. Libraries came from the immunoSEQ multiplex PCR assay. Some 1.1 x 10^5 TCR templates per sample were assayed on the deep sequencing platform. Genomic DNA extracted from sorted T cells was the material used for TCRbeta CDR3 sequencing. The source study handled its data this way. The R programming language was used for clonal analysis of TCRbeta CDR3 data. Comparing unstimulated samples against CFSE-low samples taken after the reaction was how alloreactive CD4+ and CD8+ clones were defined. Regulatory or non-regulatory origin was assigned to alloreactive CD4+ clones by matching of sequences to sorted unstimulated Treg and non-Treg repertoires. What TCRdb holds here is the immuneACCESS table cut down to in-frame rearrangements. Part of the clones is not present; checked against another copy, under half of the missing clones reflect an unresolved V gene, and the others are unexplained. Clone size and the V and J calls come from that table; the DNA yielded D and trimming. The table for this sample lists about 50,000 clones; about 93% of them were counted only once. The ten largest clones add up to about 15% of the sample.

In this chain, TRBV4-1 is recombined with TRBJ2-4; 9 of the junction bases match TRBD2. Sequencing was done on a sample of CD8+ T cells sorted from blood. The receptor was derived from a human donor in good health. CDR3 loop: CASSQGLADPPGAKNIQYF. In nucleotides, the sequence is TGCGCCAGCAGCCAAGGACTAGCGGACCCCCCGGGGGCCAAAAACATTCAGTACTTC.